Listed here are 32 T cell receptor beta chains from one sample, sequenced in a study of identical twins. TCRdb processed the 5' RACE reads anew with MiXCR; each CDR3 protein has one entry. There are about 240,000 distinct CDR3 sequences in the sample; 10% to 13% occur only once, and 10% lies in the top ten. Sequenced sample: memory T cells sorted from blood. These receptors came from a man aged 50 to 59 in good health.

This clonotype has a handful of counts. This chain joins TRBV20-1 and TRBJ2-3, with D perhaps TRBD1 or TRBD2 (5 bases each). Germline V lookup: CDR1 DFQATT, CDR2 SNEGSKA (reference sequence). Trimming took off 1 base at V and 3 bases at J, with 14 bases between the two ends. The CDR3 runs 15 residues. CDR3 protein: CSARGAKGTTDTQYF. CDR3 sequence (DNA): TGCAGTGCTAGAGGGGCCAAGGGGACGACAGATACGCAGTATTTT.

This clonotype was counted at least ten times. J is TRBJ1-1 and V is TRBV3-1, with D unresolved. Trimming removed 3 bases at V and 1 base at J, with 9 bases between. The CDR3 runs 14 residues. CDR1 is LGHDT and CDR2 is YNNKEL in the germline V gene (reference sequence). CDR3 amino acids: CASSHPPQNTEAFF. DNA of the CDR3: TGTGCCAGCAGCCATCCCCCCCAGAACACTGAAGCTTTCTTT. Based on the CDR3 plus reference TRBV3-1 and TRBJ1-1, the full variable domain is DTAVSQTPKYLVTQMGNDKSIKCEQNLGHDTMYWYKQDSKKFLKIMFSYNNKELIINETVPNRFSPKSPDKAHLNLHINSLELGDSAVYFCASSHPPQNTEAFFGQGTRLTVV.

V and J are TRBV5-1 and TRBJ2-5; 9 nucleotides line up with TRBD1. The CDR3 extends over 16 amino acids. Germline trimming cut 2 bases from V and 4 bases from J; bases unmatched to any gene: 9. Germline V gene sequence: CDR1 SGHRS, CDR2 YFSETQ. The CDR3 sequence is CASSLTGQGWGETQYF. CDR3 nucleotide sequence: TGCGCCAGCAGCTTAACAGGACAGGGGTGGGGAGAGACCCAGTACTTC.

This rearrangement joins TRBV4-2 to TRBJ1-2; 7 bases match TRBD1. V shed 3 bases, J shed 8 bases, and the junction held 12 bases outside the gene matches. The V gene's germline CDR1 is LGHNA and CDR2 YNFKEQ. The CDR3 is made up of 15 amino acids. The CDR3 nucleotides are TGTGCCAGCAGCCAGGGGAGTGGACAGGCCGCCGGCTACACCTTC. The encoded protein is CASSQGSGQAAGYTF.

Ten or more counts support this clonotype. This sequence joins TRBV9 and TRBJ2-7; D remains ambiguous. The germline gives CDR1 SGDLS, CDR2 YYNGEE. The CDR3 spans 16 residues. V lost 0 bases and J 4 bases, leaving 17 bases between the germline ends. CDR3 nucleotides: TGTGCCAGCAGCGTAGCAGTCGGCTCCTCTAGGTACGAGCAGTACTTC. Translated, it gives CASSVAVGSSRYEQYF.

The chain carries TRBV4-3 and TRBJ2-1, with 7 positions matching TRBD2. The CDR3 runs 16 residues. CDR1 is LGHNA and CDR2 is YSLEER in the germline V gene. Trimming at V came to 0 bases and at J to 4 bases, leaving 6 bases not matched to a gene. CDR3 sequence: CASSQDGGSGYNEQFF. DNA for the CDR3: TGCGCCAGCAGCCAAGACGGTGGTAGCGGGTACAATGAGCAGTTCTTC.

This sequence joins TRBV4-2 and TRBJ2-2, with 7 bases identical to TRBD2. CDR1 LGHNA and CDR2 YNFKEQ come from the germline V gene. The CDR3 length is 14 residues. V shed 5 bases and J 8 bases; nucleotides not matched to a gene: 8. CDR3 coding DNA: TGTGCCAGCAGCTCAGGGACTAATTTAGGGGAGCTGTTTTTT. It translates to CASSSGTNLGELFF.

The chain links TRBV14 to TRBJ2-7; D not certain. V shed 3 bases and J shed 0 bases, with 6 bases lying between them. Germline V gene sequence: CDR1 SGHDN, CDR2 FVKESK. The CDR3 totals 13 residues. This chain's CDR3 is CASSHTNSYEQYF. DNA of the CDR3: TGTGCCAGCAGCCACACAAACTCCTACGAGCAGTACTTC.

This clonotype was recorded a few times. This chain joins TRBV7-2 and TRBJ1-2, with a weak D call TRBD1 (6 bases). The germline gives CDR1 SGHTA, CDR2 FQGNSA. The V end lost 2 bases, the J end lost 2 bases, and 12 bases lay between the germline ends. CDR3 length equals 15 residues. The CDR3 is CASSLNTGQNYGYTF. As DNA, the CDR3 is TGTGCCAGCAGCTTAAACACAGGGCAAAACTATGGCTACACCTTC.

Of note for this clonotype: It may be a read error: a sequence one base away is much more abundant. The chain carries TRBV28 and TRBJ2-7, with D possibly being TRBD1 or TRBD2 (6 bases each). CDR1 MDHEN and CDR2 SYDVKM come from the germline V gene. The CDR3 totals 16 residues. Trimming took 7 bases from V and 0 from J, leaving 19 bases between them. CDR3 sequence: CASNFEWGASSYEQYF. CDR3 sequence (DNA): TGTGCCAGCAATTTTGAATGGGGGGCGAGCTCCTACGAGCAGTACTTC.

The chain couples TRBV20-1 to TRBJ2-1; 11 nucleotides match TRBD2. This CDR3 is 16 amino acids long. Trimming cost V 4 bases and J 1 base; bases outside gene matches: 6. The germline CDR1 and CDR2 sequences are DFQATT and SNEGSKA (reference sequence). CDR3 sequence (DNA): TGCAGTGCTAATACCGGGACTAGCGGTTCCTACAATGAGCAGTTCTTC. This gives the protein CSANTGTSGSYNEQFF.

The chain recombines TRBV11-2 with TRBJ2-3; TRBD1 matches 7 bases. CDR1 is SGHAT and CDR2 is FQNNGV in the germline V gene. The ends lost 0 bases at V and 6 bases at J; junction bases unmatched: 6. This CDR3 is 15 amino acids long. This chain's CDR3 is CASSLDFTGVDTQYF. DNA of the CDR3: TGTGCCAGCAGCTTAGATTTTACAGGGGTTGATACGCAGTATTTT.

The table lists this clonotype with many counts. The V gene is TRBV5-6, the J gene TRBJ2-6; D is unclear. V dropped 1 base and J dropped 0 bases, with 20 bases sitting between them. Germline CDR1 SGHDT, CDR2 YYEEEE. This CDR3 spans 20 amino acids. This chain's CDR3 is CASSLNLGSISSSGANVLTF. CDR3 DNA sequence: TGTGCCAGCAGCTTGAATTTAGGGTCGATCTCTAGCTCTGGGGCCAACGTCCTGACTTTC.

This clonotype was observed many times. The genes are TRBV20-1 and TRBJ1-6; D is uncertain. Germline V gene sequence: CDR1 DFQATT, CDR2 SNEGSKA (reference sequence). The CDR3 consists of 14 residues. Trimming took off 3 bases at V and 8 bases at J, with 14 bases between the two ends. The CDR3 DNA follows: TGCAGTGCTAGGATTAGCCCCGAAGATTCACCCCTCCACTTT. Protein: CSARISPEDSPLHF.

The table lists this clonotype with a few counts. The chain has TRBV11-2 and TRBJ2-1; TRBD2 might be the D (5 bases). Germline CDR1 SGHAT, CDR2 FQNNGV. Trimming left V 5 bases short and J 2 bases short, with 13 bases between. The CDR3 covers 15 residues. The CDR3 spells CASSPSGSAYNEQFF. DNA of the CDR3: TGTGCCAGCAGCCCCTCGGGTAGCGCCTACAATGAGCAGTTCTTC.

Worth noting for this clonotype: Since a much larger clone is just one base distant, this may be a read error. V and J are TRBV28 and TRBJ1-2; 10 positions agree with TRBD1. Per the germline V gene, CDR1 is MDHEN and CDR2 is SYDVKM. The length of the CDR3 is 15 residues. The DNA of the CDR3 is TGTGCCAGCAGTTTAGTTCCGGGACAGGGGTATGGCTTCACCTTC. Encoded protein: CASSLVPGQGYGFTF.

This clonotype was recorded many times. This chain uses TRBV20-1 with TRBJ2-7; maybe TRBD2 (6 bases). CDR1 and CDR2 (germline): DFQATT, SNEGSKA (reference sequence). The CDR3 is made up of 13 amino acids. V lost 3 bases, J lost 1 base, and 10 bases lay in between. The CDR3 DNA reads as TGCAGTGCTAGTGATGGGAGGTCCTACGAGCAGTACTTC. The encoded protein is CSASDGRSYEQYF.

This sequence joins TRBV15 and TRBJ1-1; D is uncertain. V was shortened by 2 bases and J by 1 base, with 14 bases between the two germline ends. Germline CDR1 LNHNV, CDR2 YYDKDF (reference sequence). The CDR3 spans 16 residues. CDR3 amino acids: CATSRPSQLSNTEAFF. The CDR3 bases are TGTGCCACCAGCAGACCCAGCCAGCTTTCGAACACTGAAGCTTTCTTT.

V is TRBV7-6 and J is TRBJ2-2; 7 bases align to TRBD2. This CDR3 contains 15 residues. V gave up 1 base and J gave up 6 bases; unmatched junction bases: 5. Germline V gives CDR1 SGHVS, CDR2 FNYEAQ. CDR3 bases: TGTGCCAGCAGCTTAGTTAGCGGGCAGGCCGGGGAGCTGTTTTTT. This encodes CASSLVSGQAGELFF.

This clonotype was recorded at least ten times. The rearrangement links TRBV7-3 to TRBJ2-3; 10 positions agree with TRBD2. The CDR3 is 19 residues long. V lost 5 bases, J lost 4 bases, and 18 bases stayed unmatched. Germline CDR1 is SGHTA and CDR2 is FQGTGA. This chain's CDR3 is CASSGHPGTSVGGADTQYF. The DNA for the CDR3 is TGTGCCAGCAGCGGCCACCCCGGGACTAGCGTTGGAGGGGCAGATACGCAGTATTTT.

In this sample, this clonotype turned up a few times. J is TRBJ2-1 and V is TRBV9, with 9 bases aligning to TRBD2. V lost 2 bases and J lost 6; bases outside the gene matches: 3. This CDR3 has 14 amino acids. Looked up from germline, CDR1 is SGDLS and CDR2 is YYNGEE. The CDR3 sequence is CASSVGLASNEQFF. The CDR3 coding sequence is TGTGCCAGCAGCGTTGGACTAGCGAGCAATGAGCAGTTCTTC.

In this sample, this clonotype turned up a few times. V and J are TRBV5-1 and TRBJ1-6, with D uncertain. The CDR3 runs 16 residues. The V end lost 1 base, the J end lost 10 bases, and 18 bases lay between the germline ends. Per germline, CDR1 SGHRS and CDR2 YFSETQ. CDR3 nucleotide sequence: TGCGCCAGCAGCTTGTCCCAAGGTGGGGTGGGCTCACCCCTCCACTTT. It translates to CASSLSQGGVGSPLHF.

There are a few counts of this clonotype. The chain has TRBV5-1 and TRBJ2-1; 8 nucleotides agree with TRBD2. The CDR3 covers 16 residues. Germline-derived CDR1 and CDR2 are SGHRS and YFSETQ. V shed 1 base and J 4 bases; nucleotides not matched to a gene: 7. The CDR3 nucleotides are TGCGCCAGCAGCTTGATAGCGGGGCCGGGATACAATGAGCAGTTCTTC. Translated, it gives CASSLIAGPGYNEQFF.

On this clonotype itself: This may be a read error: a much more frequent sequence differs by one nucleotide. The chain joins TRBV12-3 or TRBV12-4 to TRBJ1-4; 8 bases map to TRBD1. The CDR3 is 14 residues long. The CDR3: CASSPDRAREKLYF. The DNA for the CDR3 is TGTGCCAGCAGCCCGGACAGGGCTCGGGAAAAACTGTATTTT.

This chain links TRBV4-3 with TRBJ2-2, with D possibly matching TRBD1 (6 bases). The CDR3 contains 16 residues. Germline V gives CDR1 LGHNA, CDR2 YSLEER. The V and J ends lost 0 bases and 6 bases respectively, with 14 bases between them. For the CDR3, the DNA is TGCGCCAGCAGCCAAGAAGTGGGCAGGGGTGCCGGGGAGCTGTTTTTT. As protein: CASSQEVGRGAGELFF.

This rearrangement joins TRBV28 to TRBJ2-5, with D maybe TRBD1 (6 bases). CDR1 is MDHEN, CDR2 SYDVKM, per germline. The CDR3 totals 15 residues. The ends were cut back, 2 bases at V and 1 base at J, with 11 bases in the middle. CDR3 in amino acids: CASSLEQGTQETQYF. CDR3 nucleotides: TGTGCCAGCAGTTTAGAGCAGGGGACCCAAGAGACCCAGTACTTC.

In this sample, this clonotype turned up a few times. CDR3 in DNA: TGTGCCAGCAGTGAGAGGGGAGGGCAATTTGGAAACACCATATATTTT. This codes for CASSERGGQFGNTIYF. The V and J genes are TRBV2 and TRBJ1-3; D perhaps matches TRBD1 (5 bases). With 3 bases removed from V and 3 bases from J, the gap between germline ends came to 15 bases. The CDR3 is 16 amino acids. The germline V gene encodes CDR1 SNHLY and CDR2 FYNNEI.

V usage is TRBV20-1 and J usage is TRBJ2-1, with 7 bases fitting TRBD1. The CDR3 extends over 18 amino acids. V lost 0 bases and J lost 4; bases outside the gene matches: 15. Germline V gene lookup returns CDR1 DFQATT and CDR2 SNEGSKA (reference sequence). The CDR3: CSARDSHRGDKYYNEQFF. CDR3 DNA: TGCAGTGCTAGAGATTCCCACAGGGGCGATAAATATTACAATGAGCAGTTCTTC.

This clonotype was observed at least ten times. The chain employs TRBV6-2 or TRBV6-3 and TRBJ2-1, with no clear D. Germline CDR1 and CDR2: MNHEY and SVGEGT. CDR3 size: 11 residues. The V end was cut by 4 bases, the J end by 7 bases, with 5 bases between. The CDR3 spells CASSSANEQFF. In DNA form, the CDR3 reads TGTGCCAGCAGTTCTGCGAATGAGCAGTTCTTC.

The chain joins TRBV12-3 or TRBV12-4 to TRBJ2-1; TRBD2 aligns across 9 bases. V dropped 7 bases and J dropped 7; count of bases not matched to a gene: 14. The CDR3 is made up of 16 amino acids. CDR3 nucleotides: TGTGCCAGCATCCTTGCTTGGGGACTAGCTATAAATGAGCAGTTCTTC. Translating it yields CASILAWGLAINEQFF.

This clonotype was seen more than once but under ten times. The chain combines TRBV20-1 with TRBJ2-1; 7 bases agree with TRBD2. The CDR3 loop spans 16 amino acids. V trimming: 3 bases; J trimming: 3 bases; junction bases outside the gene matches: 11. Germline V gene sequence: CDR1 DFQATT, CDR2 SNEGSKA (reference sequence). In DNA, the CDR3 is TGCAGTGCTAGTTCTAGGTCAGCGGGAAACTACAATGAGCAGTTCTTC. Its protein is CSASSRSAGNYNEQFF.

This clonotype was counted only a few times. This chain links TRBV20-1 with TRBJ2-7; 7 bases match TRBD1. With V trimmed by 3 bases and J by 5 bases, 4 bases remained unmatched. Germline CDR1 is DFQATT and CDR2 is SNEGSKA (reference sequence). This CDR3 is 12 amino acids long. CDR3 in DNA: TGCAGTGCTAGCACAGGGGCTCACGAGCAGTACTTC. It encodes CSASTGAHEQYF.